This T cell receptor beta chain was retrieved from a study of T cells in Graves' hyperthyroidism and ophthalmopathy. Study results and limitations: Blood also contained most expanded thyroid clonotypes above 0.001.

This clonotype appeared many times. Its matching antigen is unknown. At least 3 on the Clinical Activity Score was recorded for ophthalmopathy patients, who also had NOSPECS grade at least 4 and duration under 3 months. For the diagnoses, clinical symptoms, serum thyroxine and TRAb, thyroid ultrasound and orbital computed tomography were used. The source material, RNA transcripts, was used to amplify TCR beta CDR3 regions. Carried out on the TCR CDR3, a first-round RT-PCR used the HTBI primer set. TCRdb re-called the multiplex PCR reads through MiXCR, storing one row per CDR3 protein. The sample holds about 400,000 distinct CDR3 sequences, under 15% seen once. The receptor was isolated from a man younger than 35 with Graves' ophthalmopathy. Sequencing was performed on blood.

CDR3 bases: TGTGCCAGCAGCTCTCCTTATGCGGGCCAAGAGACCCAGTACTTC. Translated: CASSSPYAGQETQYF. This chain links TRBV7-3 with TRBJ2-5, with a possible D match to TRBD2 (5 bases). Trimming removed 4 bases at V and 1 base at J, with 13 bases between. Per germline, CDR1 SGHTA and CDR2 FQGTGA. CDR3 size: 15 residues.